This paragraph covers one T cell receptor beta chain sequence. This sample is drawn from a study of blood T cell repertoires in COVID-19. Study as a whole: Samples came from the United States, Italy and Spain, spanning acute and convalescent COVID-19. The analysed material was cDNA or gDNA that came from T cells, B-cell-depleted T cells, or PBMCs.

Trimming cost V 10 bases and J 5 bases; bases outside gene matches: 13. Germline CDR1 reads ENHRY; CDR2 reads SYGVKD. This CDR3 spans 14 amino acids. In the authors' workflow: Amplification from reference gene primers served as the basis for estimated nucleated cell counts. The protocol was immunoSEQ multiplex PCR, while the TCRdb copy is restricted to in-frame clones and leaves out a portion. V and J calls and clone size are copied from that table; D and trimming were computed from the DNA. The sample lists about 140,000 clones, roughly 88% seen once, with approximately 2% in the top ten. Sequenced input: peripheral blood. The sequence derives from a man in his 70s with acute or convalescent COVID-19. The chain has TRBV10-3 and TRBJ2-7; 8 positions agree with TRBD2. In nucleotides, the CDR3 is TGTGCCACCCGATTACTAGCGGCCCAGGACGAGCAGTACTTC. Encoded protein: CATRLLAAQDEQYF.